The rows below give T cell receptor beta chains drawn from one sample of a study of response to subunit inactivated influenza vaccine. TCRdb analysed the RT-PCR reads with MiXCR anew, one entry per CDR3 protein. The table shows about 700,000 distinct CDR3 sequences, with 14% occurring only once. The starting material was PBMCs from blood, obtained about 14 days before vaccination. The receptor source for this set is a man aged 45-60 years who received an inactivated influenza vaccine. Each CDR3 is given with its conserved first and last residue. A D gene is named only where the DNA matches it firmly. The size field is filled for only some rows; it gives once, few, many or a size class.

clone_size d_call j_call v_call cdr3_aa cdr3_nt
many - TRBJ2-5 TRBV4-2 CASSQDTSQETQYF TGTGCCAGCAGCCAAGATACTAGCCAAGAGACCCAGTACTTC
few TRBD2 TRBJ2-1 TRBV6-4 CASRKLAGGRDEQFF TGTGCCAGCCGAAAGCTAGCGGGAGGTAGGGATGAGCAGTTCTTC
few TRBD2 TRBJ2-7 TRBV12-3/TRBV12-4 CASSGTSSRQYF TGTGCCAGCAGCGGGACTAGCAGCAGGCAGTACTTC
- TRBD2 TRBJ2-1 TRBV2 CATVAGSYNEQFF TGTGCCACCGTAGCGGGATCCTACAATGAGCAGTTCTTC
- TRBD2 TRBJ2-7 TRBV7-2 CASSLIAGGEQYF TGTGCCAGCAGCTTAATAGCGGGAGGCGAGCAGTACTTC
few - TRBJ1-1 TRBV7-9 CASSRTDYTEAFF TGTGCCAGCAGCCGGACGGACTACACTGAAGCTTTCTTT
- TRBD2 TRBJ2-5 TRBV6-2/TRBV6-3 CASSSQPRLAGEETQYF TGTGCCAGCAGTTCCCAGCCCCGGCTAGCGGGCGAAGAGACCCAGTACTTC
few TRBD2 TRBJ2-1 TRBV5-1 CASSGGLAGSGRGIF TGCGCCAGCAGCGGAGGACTAGCGGGGAGTGGGCGAGGGATCTTC
- - TRBJ1-1 TRBV10-3 CAIMTGQNTEAFF TGTGCCATCATGACCGGACAGAACACTGAAGCTTTCTTT
- - TRBJ2-1 TRBV20-1 CSALRSSRSNEQFF TGCAGTGCCCTGAGGTCTAGCCGATCCAATGAGCAGTTCTTC
- TRBD2 TRBJ2-1 TRBV3-1 CASSSPGLAGYNEQFF TGTGCCAGCAGCTCCCCCGGACTAGCGGGATACAATGAGCAGTTCTTC
few - TRBJ1-2 TRBV5-1 CASSLAHSYGYTF TGCGCCAGCAGCTTGGCCCATTCCTATGGCTACACCTTC
few - TRBJ1-2 TRBV25-1 CASSDPGSGNTF TGTGCCAGCAGTGATCCAGGGTCGGGTAACACCTTC
- TRBD1 TRBJ2-3 TRBV30 CAWSVPGGVYTQYF TGTGCCTGGAGTGTACCAGGGGGAGTGTATACGCAGTATTTT
- TRBD1 TRBJ2-5 TRBV18 CASSQGQAQETQYF TGTGCCAGCTCACAGGGACAGGCCCAAGAGACCCAGTACTTC
- - TRBJ1-2 TRBV27 CASSFQMVRKGSYGYTF TGTGCCAGCAGTTTTCAAATGGTCAGAAAGGGGAGCTATGGCTACACCTTC
few TRBD2 TRBJ2-7 TRBV9 CASSQTSGGNGVYEQYF TGTGCCAGCAGCCAAACATCGGGAGGTAACGGGGTCTACGAGCAGTACTTC
few - TRBJ2-5 TRBV9 CASSRLQGGQETQYF TGTGCCAGCAGTCGTTTACAGGGAGGTCAAGAGACCCAGTACTTC
- - TRBJ2-5 TRBV4-2 CASSQGPRGGQETQYF TGTGCCAGCAGCCAAGGTCCCCGAGGCGGGCAAGAGACCCAGTACTTC
few - TRBJ2-1 TRBV27 CASSLNGAGRYNEQFF TGTGCCAGCAGTTTAAACGGGGCAGGCCGCTACAATGAGCAGTTCTTC
- - TRBJ2-1 TRBV25-1 CASSEYTGTSQFF TGTGCCAGCAGTGAATATACCGGGACTTCGCAGTTCTTC
few TRBD1 TRBJ1-6 TRBV20-1 CSARAGTGSTYNSPLHF TGCAGTGCTAGAGCGGGGACAGGGAGTACCTATAATTCACCCCTCCACTTT
- - TRBJ1-2 TRBV6-5 CASSYSRYMNGYTF TGTGCCAGCAGTTACTCGAGGTATATGAATGGCTACACCTTC
- TRBD1 TRBJ2-1 TRBV20-1 CSARKTGGDEQFF TGCAGTGCTAGAAAAACAGGGGGCGATGAGCAGTTCTTC
- - TRBJ2-7 TRBV20-1 CSARSQGGAVSYEQYF TGCAGTGCTAGATCCCAAGGGGGGGCTGTTTCTTACGAGCAGTACTTC
- TRBD1 TRBJ1-5 TRBV28 CASDRTGGARQPQHF TGTGCCAGCGACCGGACAGGGGGCGCTAGGCAGCCCCAGCATTTT
- - TRBJ2-6 TRBV29-1 CSAESGANVLTF TGCAGCGCCGAGTCTGGGGCCAACGTCCTGACTTTC
few - TRBJ2-3 TRBV4-1 CASSLTWDTQYF TGCGCCAGCAGCCTGACTTGGGATACGCAGTATTTT
- TRBD1 TRBJ2-1 TRBV4-1 CASSHPGQGYNEQFF TGCGCCAGCAGCCATCCGGGACAGGGGTACAATGAGCAGTTCTTC
few - TRBJ2-7 TRBV30 CAWTSGSVYEQYF TGTGCCTGGACTAGTGGGAGTGTGTACGAGCAGTACTTC
few - TRBJ1-5 TRBV28 CASSFSSGGYSNQPQHF TGTGCCAGCAGTTTTTCATCCGGGGGATATAGCAATCAGCCCCAGCATTTT
few - TRBJ2-5 TRBV20-1 CSAPTGTSQETQYF TGCAGTGCTCCAACCGGGACAAGCCAAGAGACCCAGTACTTC
- TRBD1 TRBJ2-6 TRBV5-4 CASIARQGNSGANVLTF TGTGCCAGCATCGCGCGACAGGGAAACTCTGGGGCCAACGTCCTGACTTTC
- - TRBJ2-7 TRBV27 CASSFMGDEQYF TGTGCCAGCTCTTTCATGGGAGACGAGCAGTACTTC
- - TRBJ1-5 TRBV29-1 CSVAGNSYQPQHF TGCAGCGTTGCAGGGAATAGCTATCAGCCCCAGCATTTT
few - TRBJ1-2 TRBV5-1 CASSLLGDGYTF TGCGCCAGCAGCTTATTGGGGGATGGCTACACCTTC
few TRBD2 TRBJ2-1 TRBV4-1 CASSQRASGRGDEQFF TGCGCCAGCAGCCAACGAGCTAGCGGGAGAGGAGATGAGCAGTTCTTC
many TRBD1 TRBJ1-6 TRBV6-2/TRBV6-3 CATTIDREWSPLHF TGTGCCACCACCATCGACAGGGAGTGGTCACCCCTCCACTTT
few TRBD2 TRBJ2-2 TRBV5-1 CASSWGTSGGELFF TGCGCCAGCAGCTGGGGGACTAGCGGCGGGGAGCTGTTTTTT
many TRBD2 TRBJ2-1 TRBV29-1 CSVSLAGNEQFF TGCAGCGTCAGTCTAGCGGGGAATGAGCAGTTCTTC
- - TRBJ1-1 TRBV20-1 CSAPRAGLDTEAFF TGCAGTGCTCCAAGGGCAGGCCTTGATACTGAAGCTTTCTTT
few TRBD1 TRBJ1-5 TRBV2 CASSDLGQLSNQPQHF TGTGCCAGCAGTGACCTGGGACAGCTTAGCAATCAGCCCCAGCATTTT